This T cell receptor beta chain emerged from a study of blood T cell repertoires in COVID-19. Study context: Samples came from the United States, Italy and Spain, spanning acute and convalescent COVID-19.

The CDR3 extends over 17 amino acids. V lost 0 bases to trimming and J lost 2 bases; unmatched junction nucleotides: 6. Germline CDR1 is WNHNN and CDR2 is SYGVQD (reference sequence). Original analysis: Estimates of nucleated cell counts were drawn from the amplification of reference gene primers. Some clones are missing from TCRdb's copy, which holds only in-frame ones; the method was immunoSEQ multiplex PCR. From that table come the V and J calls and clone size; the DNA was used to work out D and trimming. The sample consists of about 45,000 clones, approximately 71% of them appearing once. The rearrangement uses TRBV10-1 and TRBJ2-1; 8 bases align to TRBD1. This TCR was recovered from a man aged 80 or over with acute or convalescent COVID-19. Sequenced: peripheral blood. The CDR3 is CASSESLPGGAYNEQFF. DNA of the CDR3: TGCGCCAGCAGTGAGTCTCTTCCAGGGGGCGCCTACAATGAGCAGTTCTTC.